The subject of this entry is one TCR beta chain. This clone was seen a single time. This clone's antigen is unknown. No quality values exist for individual bases; no much larger clone is one base distant. Synthetic TCR analog templates were spiked into each PCR so that absolute template abundance could be estimated from read counts. Using the immunoSEQ assay, TCRbeta CDR3 regions were amplified from genomic DNA with bias-controlled V and J gene primers. Rearranged TCRbeta segments were sequenced at approximately 20X coverage. The authors processed their data as follows. Clustering was used to correct sequencing errors, and CDR3s were annotated against IMGT so that V, D and J genes could be assigned. Out-of-frame and stop-codon sequences were excluded, and only productive TCRbeta rearrangements were used in downstream analyses. To compute clonality, Shannon entropy was normalized by the log of the number of unique productive sequences and then subtracted from one. Fisher's exact test with Benjamini-Hochberg correction, at a threshold of adjusted p below 0.01, was used to find clones that differed between time points or between blood and tumor. Imported from immuneACCESS, the table was reduced by TCRdb to in-frame sequences with V and J called. These copies leave out some clones; in studies compared against another copy, an unresolved V gene accounts for under half, and the cause of the remainder is not known. That table supplies the V and J calls and clone size; D and trimming were determined from the DNA. The sample table records tens of thousands of clones; nearly 85% of these occur just once. 5% to 7.5% of the sample belongs to the ten largest clones.

The cohort comprised around 31 patients with locally advanced or metastatic urothelial carcinoma treated at Memorial Sloan Kettering on a trial protocol. Peripheral blood mononuclear cells were collected pretreatment and during treatment, with between 1 and 8 total time points obtained per patient. The Qiagen DNeasy Blood extraction kit was used to purify genomic DNA from total PBMCs and tumor samples. PBMCs were collected pretreatment and during treatment, and were isolated and stored as previously described. This entry is derived from a study of PD-L1 blockade in urothelial cancer (dated by TCRdb to between 2016 and 2019). Some background on the complete study: Every patient began therapy in about 2014 and was given atezolizumab 1,200 mg intravenously every 3 weeks. The study, an exploratory multi-omic analysis, examined somatic, immune and clinical correlates of response to PD-L1 blockade with atezolizumab in urothelial cancer. Durable clinical benefit meant progression-free survival longer than 6 months, and TCR features were also tested against progression-free and overall survival. An ECOG performance status of 0 or 1 was recorded for the patients, and 0 to 3 prior chemotherapy regimens had been received by the patients. In the same patients, whole exome sequencing and RNA sequencing of pretreatment tumors were performed in addition to TCR sequencing. Pretreatment tumor samples, along with matched peripheral blood collected serially before and after atezolizumab treatment, underwent TCR sequencing. Blood samples gave median yields of around 140,000 T cells and 82,636 unique TCRs, along with a median clonality of around 0.08. Durable clinical benefit was achieved by nine patients but not by the remaining 20. Blood samples were analyzed 3 weeks after the start of treatment (second dose) and 6 weeks after the start of treatment. Some 30 patients had pretreatment blood TCR-seq, around 24 had at least one posttreatment blood collection, and around 24 had tumor TCR-seq. About 90% of the roughly 30 patients were males with bladder-origin urothelial cancer, and about 65% of the roughly 29 reported a prior smoking history. General study outcomes and caveats: Greater expansion of tumor-associated TCR clones in peripheral blood 3 weeks after the start of treatment was observed in patients with durable benefit (n of about 22, p = 0.022). Because of the small sample size (n ≈ 31) and the many exploratory analyses performed, the results are intended to be regarded as hypothesis-generating. A pretreatment peripheral blood TCR clonality below the median was linked to improved progression-free and overall survival.

At the junction V is shortened by 5 bases and J by 8 bases; bases outside the gene matches: 1. The germline V gene gives CDR1 as SNHLY and CDR2 as FYNNEI. Including cysteine and phenylalanine, the CDR3 has 12 amino acids. The only DNA kept is the CDR3, 36 bases in frame from the first base. The material sequenced was PBMCs, taken around atezolizumab (anti-PD-L1) treatment. The chain was built from TRBV2 and TRBJ1-4; TRBD1 fits 8 bases in the junction. The clonotype was recovered from a man aged 40-49 years with urothelial cancer. The CDR3 loop reads CASSRQGEKLFF. Here is the DNA: TGTGCCAGCAGTCGACAGGGGGAAAAACTGTTTTTT.